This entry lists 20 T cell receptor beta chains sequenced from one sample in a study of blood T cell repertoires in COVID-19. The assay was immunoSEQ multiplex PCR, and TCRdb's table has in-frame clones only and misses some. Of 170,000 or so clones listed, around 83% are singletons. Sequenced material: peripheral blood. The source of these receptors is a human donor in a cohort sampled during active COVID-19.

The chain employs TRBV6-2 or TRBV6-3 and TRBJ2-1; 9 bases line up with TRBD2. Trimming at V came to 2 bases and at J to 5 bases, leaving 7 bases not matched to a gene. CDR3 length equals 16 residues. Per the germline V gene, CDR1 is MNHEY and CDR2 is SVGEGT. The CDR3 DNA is TGTGCCAGCAGTTACGGCCCGGGACTAGCTCACAATGAGCAGTTCTTC. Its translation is CASSYGPGLAHNEQFF.

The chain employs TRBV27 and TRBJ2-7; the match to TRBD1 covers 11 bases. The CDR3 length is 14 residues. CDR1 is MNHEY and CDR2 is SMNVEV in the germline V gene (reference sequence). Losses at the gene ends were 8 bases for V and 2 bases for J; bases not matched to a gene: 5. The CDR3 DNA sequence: TGTGCCAGCGGACAGGGGGCTAAGGCCTACGAGCAGTACTTC. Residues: CASGQGAKAYEQYF.

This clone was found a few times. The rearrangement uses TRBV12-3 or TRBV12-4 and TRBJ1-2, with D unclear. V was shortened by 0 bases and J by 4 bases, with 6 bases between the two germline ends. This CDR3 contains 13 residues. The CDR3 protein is CASSLATGYGYTF. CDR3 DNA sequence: TGTGCCAGCAGTTTAGCGACGGGCTATGGCTACACCTTC.

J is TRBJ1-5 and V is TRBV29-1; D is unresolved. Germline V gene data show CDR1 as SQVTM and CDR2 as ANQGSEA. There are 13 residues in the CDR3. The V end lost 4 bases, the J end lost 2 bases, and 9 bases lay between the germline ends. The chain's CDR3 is CSVAGERNQPQHF. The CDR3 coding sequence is TGCAGCGTTGCGGGAGAACGCAATCAGCCCCAGCATTTT.

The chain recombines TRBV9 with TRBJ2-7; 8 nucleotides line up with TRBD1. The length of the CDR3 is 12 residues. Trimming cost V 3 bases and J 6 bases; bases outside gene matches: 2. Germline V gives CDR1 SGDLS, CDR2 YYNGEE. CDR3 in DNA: TGTGCCAGCAGCGCCGACAGGGGCGAGCAGTACTTC. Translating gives CASSADRGEQYF.

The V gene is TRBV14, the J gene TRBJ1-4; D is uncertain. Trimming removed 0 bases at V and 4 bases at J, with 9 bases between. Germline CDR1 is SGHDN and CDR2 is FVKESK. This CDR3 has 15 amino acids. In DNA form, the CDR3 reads TGTGCCAGCAGCCAAGATGGAGGAATTAATGAAAAACTGTTTTTT. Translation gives CASSQDGGINEKLFF. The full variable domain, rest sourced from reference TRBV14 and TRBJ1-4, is EAGVTQFPSHSVIEKGQTVTLRCDPISGHDNLYWYRRVMGKEIKFLLHFVKESKQDESGMPNNRFLAERTGGTYSTLKVQPAELEDSGVYFCASSQDGGINEKLFFGSGTQLSVL.

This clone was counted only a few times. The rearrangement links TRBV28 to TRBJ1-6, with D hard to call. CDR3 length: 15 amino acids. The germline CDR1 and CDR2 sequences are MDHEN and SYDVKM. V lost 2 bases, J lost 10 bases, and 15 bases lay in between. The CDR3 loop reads CASSLVGGMRSPLHF. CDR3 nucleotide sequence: TGTGCCAGCAGTTTAGTTGGAGGGATGAGGTCACCCCTCCACTTT.

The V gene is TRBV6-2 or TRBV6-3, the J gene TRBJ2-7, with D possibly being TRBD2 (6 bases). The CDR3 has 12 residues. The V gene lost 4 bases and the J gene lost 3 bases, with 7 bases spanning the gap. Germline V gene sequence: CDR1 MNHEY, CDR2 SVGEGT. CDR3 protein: CASSSGSYEQYF. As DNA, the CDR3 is TGTGCCAGCAGTTCCGGGAGCTACGAGCAGTACTTC.

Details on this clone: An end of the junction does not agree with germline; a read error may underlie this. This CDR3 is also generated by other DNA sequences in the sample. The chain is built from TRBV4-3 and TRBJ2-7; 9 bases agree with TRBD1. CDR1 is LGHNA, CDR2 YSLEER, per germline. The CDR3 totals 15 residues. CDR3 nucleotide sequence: TGCGCTAGCAGCCATGCGGACAGGGGAATTAACGAGCAGTACTTC. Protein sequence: CASSHADRGINEQYF.

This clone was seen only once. CDR3 nucleotides: TGTGCCAGCTCACCTACTAGCGGGGGCGTGAACACCGGGGAGCTGTTTTTT. Its translation is CASSPTSGGVNTGELFF. The J gene is TRBJ2-2, the V gene TRBV18; 11 nucleotides agree with TRBD2. With V trimmed by 3 bases and J by 1 base, 4 bases remained unmatched. This CDR3 has 17 amino acids. CDR1 is KGHSH, CDR2 LQKENI, per germline.

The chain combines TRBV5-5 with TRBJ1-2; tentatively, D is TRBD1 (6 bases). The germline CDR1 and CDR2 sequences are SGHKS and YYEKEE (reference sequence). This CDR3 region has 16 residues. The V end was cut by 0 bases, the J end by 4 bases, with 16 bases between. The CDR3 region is CASSLEPGQAGYGYTF. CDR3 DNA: TGTGCCAGCAGCTTGGAACCGGGACAAGCAGGCTATGGCTACACCTTC.

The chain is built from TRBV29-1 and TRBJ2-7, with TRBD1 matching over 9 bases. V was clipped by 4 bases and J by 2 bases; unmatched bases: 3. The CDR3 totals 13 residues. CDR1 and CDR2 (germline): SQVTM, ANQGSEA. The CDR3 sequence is CSVGDRAPYEQYF. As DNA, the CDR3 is TGCAGCGTTGGGGACAGGGCTCCCTACGAGCAGTACTTC.

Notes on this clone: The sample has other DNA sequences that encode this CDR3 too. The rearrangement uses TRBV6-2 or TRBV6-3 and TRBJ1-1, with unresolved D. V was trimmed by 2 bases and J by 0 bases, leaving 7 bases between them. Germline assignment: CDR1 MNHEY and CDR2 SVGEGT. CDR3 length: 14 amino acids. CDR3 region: CASSYGRLNTEAFF. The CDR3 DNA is TGTGCCAGCAGTTACGGCAGATTGAACACTGAAGCTTTCTTT.

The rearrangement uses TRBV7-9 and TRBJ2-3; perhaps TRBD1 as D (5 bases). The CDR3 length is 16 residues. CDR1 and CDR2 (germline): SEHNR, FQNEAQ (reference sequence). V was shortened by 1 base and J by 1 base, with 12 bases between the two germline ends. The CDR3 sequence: CASSLGQGGGTDTQYF. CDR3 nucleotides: TGTGCCAGCAGCTTAGGGCAGGGTGGGGGCACAGATACGCAGTATTTT.

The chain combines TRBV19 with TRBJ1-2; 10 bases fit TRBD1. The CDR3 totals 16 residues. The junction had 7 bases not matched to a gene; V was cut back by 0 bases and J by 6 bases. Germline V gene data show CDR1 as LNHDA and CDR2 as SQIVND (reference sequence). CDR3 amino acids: CASSIERLTGGDGYTF. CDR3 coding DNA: TGTGCCAGTAGTATAGAACGACTGACAGGGGGCGATGGCTACACCTTC. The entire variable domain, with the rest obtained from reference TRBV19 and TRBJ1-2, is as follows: DGGITQSPKYLFRKEGQNVTLSCEQNLNHDAMYWYRQDPGQGLRLIYYSQIVNDFQKGDIAEGYSVSREKKESFPLTVTSAQKNPTAFYLCASSIERLTGGDGYTFGSGTRLTVV.

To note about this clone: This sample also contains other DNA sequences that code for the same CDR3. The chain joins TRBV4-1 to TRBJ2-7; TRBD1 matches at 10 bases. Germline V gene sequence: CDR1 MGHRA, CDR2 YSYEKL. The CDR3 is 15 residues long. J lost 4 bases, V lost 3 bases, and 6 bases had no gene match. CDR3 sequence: CASSHTRDRGYEQYF. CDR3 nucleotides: TGCGCCAGCAGCCACACCCGGGACAGGGGTTACGAGCAGTACTTC.

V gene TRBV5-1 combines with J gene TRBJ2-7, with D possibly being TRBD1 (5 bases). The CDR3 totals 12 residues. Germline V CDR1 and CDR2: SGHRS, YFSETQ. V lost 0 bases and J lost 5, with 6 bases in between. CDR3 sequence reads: CASSLEGDEQYF. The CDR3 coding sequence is TGCGCCAGCAGCTTGGAAGGGGACGAGCAGTACTTC.

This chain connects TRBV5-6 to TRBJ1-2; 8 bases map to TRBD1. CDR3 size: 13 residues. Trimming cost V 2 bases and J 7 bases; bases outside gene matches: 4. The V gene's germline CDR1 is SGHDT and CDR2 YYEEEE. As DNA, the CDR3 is TGTGCCAGCAGCTTCCGAGACAGGGGTGGCTACACCTTC. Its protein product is CASSFRDRGGYTF.

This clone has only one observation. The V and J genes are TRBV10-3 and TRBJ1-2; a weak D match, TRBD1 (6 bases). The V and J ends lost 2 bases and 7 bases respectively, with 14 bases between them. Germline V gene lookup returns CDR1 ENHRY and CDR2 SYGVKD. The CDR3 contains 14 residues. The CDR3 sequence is CAISEGRGLAGYTF. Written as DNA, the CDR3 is TGTGCCATCAGTGAGGGCAGGGGATTAGCTGGCTACACCTTC.

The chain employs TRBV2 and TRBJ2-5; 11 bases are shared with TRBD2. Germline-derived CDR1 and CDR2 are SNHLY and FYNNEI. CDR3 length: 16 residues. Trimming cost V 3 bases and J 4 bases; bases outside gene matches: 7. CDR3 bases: TGTGCCAGCAGTGACATAGCGGGGGGGCACAGAGAGACCCAGTACTTC. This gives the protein CASSDIAGGHRETQYF. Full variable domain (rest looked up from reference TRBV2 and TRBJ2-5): EPEVTQTPSHQVTQMGQEVILRCVPISNHLYFYWYRQILGQKVEFLVSFYNNEISEKSEIFDDQFSVERPDGSNFTLKIRSTKLEDSAMYFCASSDIAGGHRETQYFGPGTRLLVL.